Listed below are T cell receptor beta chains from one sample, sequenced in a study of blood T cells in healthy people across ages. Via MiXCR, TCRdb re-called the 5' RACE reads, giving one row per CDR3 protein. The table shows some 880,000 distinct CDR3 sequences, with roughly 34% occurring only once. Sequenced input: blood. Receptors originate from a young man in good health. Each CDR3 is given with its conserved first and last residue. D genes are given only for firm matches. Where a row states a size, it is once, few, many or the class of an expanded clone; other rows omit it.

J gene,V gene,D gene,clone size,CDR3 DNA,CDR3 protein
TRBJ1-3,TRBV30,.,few,TGTGCCTGGAGTCGAGTAGGGGCGTCTGGAAACACCATATATTTT,CAWSRVGASGNTIYF
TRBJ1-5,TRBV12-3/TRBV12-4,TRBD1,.,TGTGCCAGCAGTCACGACAGGGGAATCGGGCAGCCCCAGCATTTT,CASSHDRGIGQPQHF
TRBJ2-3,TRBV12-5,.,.,TGTGCTAGTGGTAGAAGGGACGCCAGCACAGATACGCAGTATTTT,CASGRRDASTDTQYF
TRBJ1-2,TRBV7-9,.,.,TGTGCCAGCAGCCACGGACCGGGGGGATCTAACTATGGCTACACCTTC,CASSHGPGGSNYGYTF
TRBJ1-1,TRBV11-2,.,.,TGTGCCAGCAGACGCCCCTGGGGAGGTCAGACGAACACTGAAGCTTTCTTT,CASRRPWGGQTNTEAFF
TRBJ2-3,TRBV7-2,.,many,TGTGCCAGCACTTTAGGTGGACGGGGGGCCACAGATACGCAGTATTTT,CASTLGGRGATDTQYF
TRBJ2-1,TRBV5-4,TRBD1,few,TGTGCCAGCACTCCGAGGGGGCAGGGTTACAATGAGCAGTTCTTC,CASTPRGQGYNEQFF
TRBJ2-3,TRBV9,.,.,TGTGCCAGCAGCGCCTTGACTGTAGATACGCAGTATTTT,CASSALTVDTQYF
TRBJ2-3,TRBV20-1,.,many,TGCAGTGCTACCCAGGGGGGCCGGGATACGCAGTATTTT,CSATQGGRDTQYF
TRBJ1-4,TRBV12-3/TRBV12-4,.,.,TGTGCCAGCAGCCCTCCGTGGGCCGACCATGAAAAACTGTTTTTT,CASSPPWADHEKLFF
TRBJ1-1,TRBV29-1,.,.,TGCAGCGTAGCCAGGGCGAACACTGAAGCTTTCTTT,CSVARANTEAFF
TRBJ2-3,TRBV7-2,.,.,TGTGCCGGCAGCTTAGGGGTGTGGGCGACCAAAACAGATACGCAGTATTTT,CAGSLGVWATKTDTQYF
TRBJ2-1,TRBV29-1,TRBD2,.,TGCAGCGTTGAAGGACTAGCACGTATTACCTACAATGAGCAGTTCTTC,CSVEGLARITYNEQFF
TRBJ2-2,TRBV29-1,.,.,TGCAGCGTTGAATATACGGGTGGCACCGGGGAGCTGTTTTTT,CSVEYTGGTGELFF
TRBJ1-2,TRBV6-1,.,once,TGTGCCAACAGTGAAAACGAGGGCCGGGACTATGGCTACACCTTC,CANSENEGRDYGYTF
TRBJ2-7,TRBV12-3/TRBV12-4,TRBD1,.,TGTGCCAGTACAGGGGACATCTCCTACAATGAGCAGTACTTC,CASTGDISYNEQYF
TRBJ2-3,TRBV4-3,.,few,TGCGCCAGCAGCCCCGTCTACGAGGGTGGGGACGCGATCACAGATACGCAGTATTTT,CASSPVYEGGDAITDTQYF
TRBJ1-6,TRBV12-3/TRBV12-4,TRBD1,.,TGTGCCAGCAGTATCTCCGGGACAGGGGATTCACCCCTCCACTTT,CASSISGTGDSPLHF
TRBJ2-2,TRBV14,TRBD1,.,TGTGCCAGCAGCCGGGACAGGGGGCTCGGAGACACCGGGGAGCTGTTTTTT,CASSRDRGLGDTGELFF
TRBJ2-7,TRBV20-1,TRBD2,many,TGCAGTGCTTCGACTAGCGGGGACTCCTACGAGCAGTACTTC,CSASTSGDSYEQYF
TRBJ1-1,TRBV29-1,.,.,TGCAGCGTAGACCGGGCAGGGAGTAACACTGAAGCTTTCTTT,CSVDRAGSNTEAFF
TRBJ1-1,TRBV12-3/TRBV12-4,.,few,TGTGCCAGCAGTGCAAGCAGTCTTCCTGAAGCTTTCTTT,CASSASSLPEAFF
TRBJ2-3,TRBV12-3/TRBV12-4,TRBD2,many,TGTGCCAGTCATGGGGAGCTTGGGGGGGGAAGGACAGATACGCAGTATTTT,CASHGELGGGRTDTQYF
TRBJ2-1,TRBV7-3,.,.,TGTGCCAGCAGCTTATTAGCGGACAATGAGCAGTTCTTC,CASSLLADNEQFF
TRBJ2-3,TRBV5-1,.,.,TGCGCCAGCAGCTTGGAGGTAGTACACGGGCTTGATACGCAGTATTTT,CASSLEVVHGLDTQYF
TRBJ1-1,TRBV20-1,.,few,TGCAGTGCTAGTGCTGGGCTCACTGAAGCTTTCTTT,CSASAGLTEAFF
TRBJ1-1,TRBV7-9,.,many,TGTGCCAGCAGCTACGACAGACGAGAAGCTTTCTTT,CASSYDRREAFF
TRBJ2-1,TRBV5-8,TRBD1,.,TGTGCCAGCAACCCTACAGGGGGTCTCTACAATGAGCAGTTCTTC,CASNPTGGLYNEQFF
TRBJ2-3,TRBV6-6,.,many,TGTGCCAGCAGTCCTAACCTGGGCAGGAACACAGATACGCAGTATTTT,CASSPNLGRNTDTQYF
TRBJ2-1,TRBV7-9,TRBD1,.,TGTGCCAGCAGCTCCTGGACAGGGGAAAGCAGTGAGCAGTTCTTC,CASSSWTGESSEQFF
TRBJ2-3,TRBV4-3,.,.,TGCGCCAGCAGCCAAGAATCGGAGGGCGGGGAGACGCAGTATTTT,CASSQESEGGETQYF
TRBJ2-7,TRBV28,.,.,TGTGCCAGCAGTACAGGGAACGAGCAGTACTTC,CASSTGNEQYF
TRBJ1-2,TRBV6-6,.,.,TGTGCCAGCGAGGACAGTTACTATGGCTACACCTTC,CASEDSYYGYTF
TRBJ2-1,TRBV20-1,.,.,TGCAGTGCGGAAACTGGAGATACCTACAATGAGCAGTTCTTC,CSAETGDTYNEQFF
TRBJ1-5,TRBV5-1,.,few,TGCGCCAGCAGCTTGGATGGGGGGGCAGGGCAGCCCCAGCATTTT,CASSLDGGAGQPQHF
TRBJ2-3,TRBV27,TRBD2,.,TGTGCCAGCAGTTTATCTAGCGGGGCCGGGGTGGGCACAGATACGCAGTATTTT,CASSLSSGAGVGTDTQYF
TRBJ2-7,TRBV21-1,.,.,TGTGCCAGCAGGCCCACCCCGGGACAGGGTAACAATGAGCAGTACTTC,CASRPTPGQGNNEQYF
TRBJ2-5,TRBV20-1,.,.,TGCAGTGCGCGGCCGGGACTTTCTCTTCGTGGGACCCAGTACTTC,CSARPGLSLRGTQYF
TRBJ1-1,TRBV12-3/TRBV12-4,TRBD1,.,TGTGCCAGCAGTCGGGACAGGGAAAGTATTGAAGCTTTCTTT,CASSRDRESIEAFF
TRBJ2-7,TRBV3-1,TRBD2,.,TGTGCCAGCAGCCACCAACCGGGACTAGCGGGAGCGTACGAGCAGTACTTC,CASSHQPGLAGAYEQYF
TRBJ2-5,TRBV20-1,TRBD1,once,TGCAGTGCGGGGACAGGTCCTAAAGAGACCCAGTACTTC,CSAGTGPKETQYF
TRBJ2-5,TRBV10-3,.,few,TGTGCCATCAGTGACCCACAAGAGACCCAGTACTTC,CAISDPQETQYF
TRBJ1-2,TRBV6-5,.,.,TGTGCCAGCAGTTACTCGTTCAGGGAGAGAGGCTACACCTTC,CASSYSFRERGYTF
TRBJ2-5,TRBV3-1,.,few,TGTGCCAGCAGCCGCCGGACACAAGAGACCCAGTACTTC,CASSRRTQETQYF
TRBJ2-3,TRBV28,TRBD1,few,TGTGCCAGCAGTTCCCCCCTCCGACAGGGGTTAGATACGCAGTATTTT,CASSSPLRQGLDTQYF
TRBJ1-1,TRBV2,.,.,TGTGCCAGCAGGGGGGAGGGGGAAGCTTTCTTT,CASRGEGEAFF
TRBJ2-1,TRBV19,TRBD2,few,TGTGCCAGTAGTCCCTCCGGGACTAGCGTACCCGTGGATGAGCAGTTCTTC,CASSPSGTSVPVDEQFF
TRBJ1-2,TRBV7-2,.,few,TGTGCCAGCACCTTGGGAGGGGACACCGGGGGAAACTATGGCTACACCTTC,CASTLGGDTGGNYGYTF
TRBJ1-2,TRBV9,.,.,TGTGCCGGCAGCGGCGGAGGCTACACCTTC,CAGSGGGYTF
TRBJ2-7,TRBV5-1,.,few,TGCGCCAGCAGCACGGAGCCGGGACCGACCTCATACGAGCAGTACTTC,CASSTEPGPTSYEQYF
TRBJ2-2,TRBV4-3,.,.,TGCGCCAGCAGCCAAGATGCAACCGGGGAGCTGTTTTTT,CASSQDATGELFF
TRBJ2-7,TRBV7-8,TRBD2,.,TGTGCCAGCAGCCCCGGGAGGGGGGACATAAAGCAGTACTTC,CASSPGRGDIKQYF